In this sample, the clone carrying this T cell receptor (beta chain) turned up a few times. This sample is part of a study of shared T cell receptors in the human thymus. Looked up from germline, CDR1 is LNHNV and CDR2 is YYDKDF (reference sequence). Trimming cost V 4 bases and J 4 bases, with 11 bases left between them. CDR3 size: 14 residues. Repertoires were generated with immunoSEQ multiplex PCR, while TCRdb's copy carries only in-frame clones and drops some. The table records some 640,000 clones, 70% to 90% of them present only once. This sample also appeared in a second study, on human thymus T cells. From that second work: The people who donated were healthy Finnish babies having corrective surgery for congenital heart defects.

The source of this sequence is a boy in the first two years of life with a congenital heart defect. Sequenced material: thymocytes. The chain couples TRBV15 to TRBJ2-1; D not certain. Written as DNA, the CDR3 is TGTGCCACCAGCACCGGGTCTCCATACAATGAGCAGTTCTTC. Translated, it gives CATSTGSPYNEQFF.